This TCR beta chain derives from a study of yellow fever vaccine responses in identical twins. V was cut by 8 bases and J by 1 base, with 15 bases left in between. The CDR3 loop spans 13 amino acids. Germline values: CDR1 GTSNPN, CDR2 SVGIG (reference sequence). TCRdb recomputed calls from the RT-PCR reads with MiXCR, one row per CDR3 protein. Among about 13,000 distinct CDR3 sequences, approximately 85% were seen once, and the ten largest hold around 1.7%. This clonotype was seen just once. V gene TRBV30 combines with J gene TRBJ2-7; tentatively, D is TRBD1 (5 bases). The TCR comes from a woman under 30 who received the yellow fever vaccine. Sequencing was performed on T cells from blood (PBMCs), unsorted or a sorted subset (not recorded which), taken before or after yellow fever vaccination (not recorded which). The CDR3 is CAGARPLSYEQYF. Here the CDR3 DNA reads TGTGCCGGGGCGCGGCCCCTTTCCTACGAGCAGTACTTC.